The sequence of this T cell receptor beta chain was determined in a study of shared clonotypes between healthy human individuals. The study, taken as a whole, reports: The naive CD4 repertoires of a handful of donors were compared, and about 5% of clonotypes were shared. Among non-shared clonotypes, generation probabilities were lower than among those shared by all four donors.

Details on this clone: Its antigen is as yet unknown.

Data came from immunoSEQ multiplex PCR; TCRdb stores just in-frame clones and leaves some out. The top ten hold over 1% of the sample, which has some 1.5 million clones, roughly 96% seen once. The origin of this receptor is a man aged 25 to 40 in good health. Specimen: naive CD4+ T cells sorted from blood. Subset meaning: CD45RA+ positively selected.

The CDR3 sequence: CASSLGSGADTQYF. For the CDR3, the DNA is TGTGCCAGCAGCTTAGGGTCGGGGGCAGATACGCAGTATTTT. The chain couples TRBV7-7 to TRBJ2-3; D perhaps matches TRBD2 (6 bases). V shed 1 base and J shed 4 bases, with 9 bases lying between them. Looked up from germline, CDR1 is SSHAT and CDR2 is FNYEAQ (reference sequence). The CDR3 totals 14 residues.